The present T cell receptor beta chain was sequenced within a study of beta chain features in type 1 diabetes. Findings and limits, study-wide: An over-representation of cells with high TCR expression could result from cDNA sequencing. Moderately but significantly shorter TCRB CDR3s were found in Type 1 diabetes patients in all four CD4+ subsets.

This clone turned up a few times. As yet, its antigen is unknown. What was sequenced were expressed TCRB transcripts, since all of the isolated RNA had been reverse transcribed. Clones were sequenced by immunoSEQ multiplex PCR, and TCRdb holds only the in-frame ones, with some missing. This sample has over 650,000 clones, with over 11% found just once. The germline gives CDR1 SGHDT, CDR2 YYEEEE. V was pared by 1 base and J by 3 bases, with 14 bases between. There are 15 residues in the CDR3. The sample taken for sequencing was naive CD4+ T cells from blood. V gene TRBV5-6 combines with J gene TRBJ2-7; possibly TRBD1 for D (6 bases). This TCR was recovered from a man between 18 and 35 years old with type 1 diabetes. CDR3 in DNA: TGTGCCAGCAGCTTGCCCGGGACAAGTATCTACGAGCAGTACTTC. Translated, it gives CASSLPGTSIYEQYF.